This entry lists 20 T cell receptor beta chains sequenced from one sample in a study of T cells in Graves' hyperthyroidism and ophthalmopathy. From RNA transcripts, TCR beta CDR3 regions were amplified. HTBI primers were employed in a first-round RT-PCR of the TCR CDR3. Using its own MiXCR run on the multiplex PCR reads, TCRdb lists one record per CDR3 protein. The table lists 620,000 or so distinct CDR3 sequences, around 13% of them singletons, with 12% in the top ten. Sample: blood. Receptor source: a woman between 45 and 65 years old with Graves' ophthalmopathy.

V usage is TRBV25-1 and J usage is TRBJ2-2; TRBD2 matches at 14 bases. Germline lookup yields CDR1 MGHDK and CDR2 SYGVNS. The J segment lost 5 bases and the V segment lost 2 bases, leaving 4 bases of the junction unmatched. This CDR3 is 17 amino acids long. The CDR3 DNA is TGTGCCAGCAGTGAAACGGGACTAGCGGGAGCTACCGGGGAGCTGTTTTTT. This translates into CASSETGLAGATGELFF.

As concerns this clonotype: A single base separates this from a much larger clone, so it may be a read error. The chain links TRBV19 to TRBJ2-3, with 11 bases matching TRBD2. The CDR3 consists of 15 residues. Germline V gives CDR1 LNHDA, CDR2 SQIVND (reference sequence). V trimming: 4 bases; J trimming: 6 bases; junction bases outside the gene matches: 6. CDR3 coding DNA: TGTGCCAGTAGTACCGTAGCGGGAGGGCCTGATACGCAGTATTTT. It encodes CASSTVAGGPDTQYF. Full variable domain (missing parts from reference TRBV19 and TRBJ2-3): DGGITQSPKYLFRKEGQNVTLSCEQNLNHDAMYWYRQDPGQGLRLIYYSQIVNDFQKGDIAEGYSVSREKKESFPLTVTSAQKNPTAFYLCASSTVAGGPDTQYFGPGTRLTVL.

This clonotype was found a few times. The chain couples TRBV20-1 to TRBJ1-1; 10 bases are shared with TRBD1. V shed 6 bases and J 4 bases; nucleotides not matched to a gene: 8. Germline CDR1 reads DFQATT; CDR2 reads SNEGSKA (reference sequence). CDR3 length: 14 residues. Here the CDR3 DNA reads TGCAGTGCCCGGGACAGGGGCGGTCTCACTGAAGCTTTCTTT. Protein sequence: CSARDRGGLTEAFF.

Ten or more counts support this clonotype. The chain links TRBV2 to TRBJ2-2, with D maybe TRBD1 (6 bases). From germline, CDR1 is SNHLY and CDR2 FYNNEI. This CDR3 has 14 residues. Deletions cut 7 bases from V and 1 base from J, with 10 bases between. The CDR3 coding sequence is TGTGCCAGCAAGTGGGACAAGAACACCGGGGAGCTGTTTTTT. It is translated as CASKWDKNTGELFF.

This clonotype came up many times. The CDR3 reads CASSPGWDREAFF. For the CDR3, the DNA is TGTGCCAGCAGTCCGGGATGGGACAGAGAAGCTTTCTTT. The V call is TRBV6-1, the J call TRBJ1-1; 7 bases line up with TRBD1. The germline V gene encodes CDR1 MNHNS and CDR2 SASEGT. With 5 bases clipped from V and 8 bases from J, the junction kept 8 bases outside the gene matches. This CDR3 comprises 13 residues.

In its sample, this clonotype was seen many times. The chain uses TRBV5-6 and TRBJ2-7, with D possibly being TRBD2 (7 bases). Trimming shortened V by 3 bases and J by 7 bases, and 14 bases separated the two germline ends. This CDR3 has 13 residues. The germline V gene encodes CDR1 SGHDT and CDR2 YYEEEE. In DNA form, the CDR3 reads TGTGCCAGCAGCTATGCGGGGGCGGGAGAGCAGTACTTC. Protein product: CASSYAGAGEQYF. The variable domain in full, completed from reference TRBV5-6 and TRBJ2-7, reads DAGVTQSPTHLIKTRGQQVTLRCSPKSGHDTVSWYQQALGQGPQFIFQYYEEEERQRGNFPDRFSGHQFPNYSSELNVNALLLGDSALYLCASSYAGAGEQYFGPGTRLTVT.

The V and J genes are TRBV7-9 and TRBJ1-1; TRBD1 is a possible D gene (5 bases). Germline CDR1 and CDR2: SEHNR and FQNEAQ (reference sequence). With 1 base removed from V and 4 bases from J, the gap between germline ends came to 13 bases. The CDR3 is made up of 15 amino acids. CDR3 protein: CASSLEGAWGTEAFF. The CDR3 DNA reads TGTGCCAGCAGCTTAGAAGGGGCTTGGGGCACTGAAGCTTTCTTT. Variable domain in full (rest from reference TRBV7-9 and TRBJ1-1): DTGVSQNPRHKITKRGQNVTFRCDPISEHNRLYWYRQTLGQGPEFLTYFQNEAQLEKSRLLSDRFSAERPKGSFSTLEIQRTEQGDSAMYLCASSLEGAWGTEAFFGQGTRLTVV.

At least ten counts were recorded for this clonotype. J is TRBJ1-6 and V is TRBV28; D might be TRBD1 (5 bases). Germline V gives CDR1 MDHEN, CDR2 SYDVKM. The CDR3 runs to 18 residues. Trimming took off 4 bases at V and 7 bases at J, with 23 bases between the two ends. The CDR3 loop reads CASSSYFGGSPRNSPLHF. The CDR3 DNA reads TGTGCCAGCAGTTCGTACTTCGGGGGGAGCCCTCGCAATTCACCCCTCCACTTT.

This clonotype came up many times. The V call is TRBV7-2, the J call TRBJ2-7; D tentatively reads TRBD1 or TRBD2 (5 bases each). The CDR3 runs to 13 residues. Trimming removed 3 bases at V and 2 bases at J, with 8 bases between. Germline CDR1 and CDR2: SGHTA and FQGNSA. The CDR3: CASSFGGPYEQYF. The CDR3 coding sequence is TGTGCCAGCAGCTTTGGGGGTCCCTACGAGCAGTACTTC.

This clonotype has a count of ten or more. At one end, the junction sequence differs from germline, possibly due to a read error. The J gene is TRBJ1-2, the V gene TRBV7-9; D not certain. The CDR3 runs 14 residues. From germline, CDR1 is SEHNR and CDR2 FQNEAQ (reference sequence). CDR3 sequence: CASRLGTANYGYTF. The CDR3 DNA is TGTGCCAGCAGATTAGGAACAGCCAACTATGGCTACACCTTC.

As concerns this clonotype: The conserved phenylalanine or tryptophan normally closing the CDR3 is absent here, so this likely arose from a read error. The CDR3 loop reads CASSQHGGATYEQYI. Written as DNA, the CDR3 is TGTGCCAGCAGTCAACACGGCGGGGCGACCTACGAGCAGTACATC. The V and J genes are TRBV12-3 or TRBV12-4 and TRBJ2-7; a weak D match, TRBD2 (6 bases). The CDR3 loop spans 15 amino acids. Trimming shortened V by 5 bases and J by 2 bases, and 16 bases separated the two germline ends.

This clonotype was counted a few times. The chain combines TRBV27 with TRBJ1-2, with 9 nucleotides matching TRBD1. The CDR3 is made up of 16 amino acids. Unmatched junction bases numbered 14, after V lost 7 bases and J lost 5 bases. Per germline, CDR1 MNHEY and CDR2 SMNVEV (reference sequence). DNA of the CDR3: TGTGCCAGCACCCCGGTCTACAGGGGGCGCGGGTATGGCTACACCTTC. Amino acid sequence: CASTPVYRGRGYGYTF.

Notes on this clonotype: A much larger clone differs by one base, so this may be a read error. The chain employs TRBV28 and TRBJ2-3, with 13 nucleotides matching TRBD2. V gave up 4 bases and J gave up 6 bases; unmatched junction bases: 4. The germline gives CDR1 MDHEN, CDR2 SYDVKM. The CDR3 is made up of 15 amino acids. The CDR3 loop reads CASSSPTSGGDTQYF. The DNA for the CDR3 is TGTGCCAGCAGTTCCCCGACTAGCGGGGGGGATACGCAGTATTTT. The full variable domain, with the rest looked up from reference TRBV28 and TRBJ2-3, is DVKVTQSSRYLVKRTGEKVFLECVQDMDHENMFWYRQDPGLGLRLIYFSYDVKMKEKGDIPEGYSVSREKKERFSLILESASTNQTSMYLCASSSPTSGGDTQYFGPGTRLTVL.

In this sample, this clonotype turned up a few times. The V call is TRBV6-1, the J call TRBJ1-4; D uncertain. This CDR3 spans 10 amino acids. V dropped 10 bases and J dropped 10 bases, with 10 bases sitting between them. Germline V gene lookup returns CDR1 MNHNS and CDR2 SASEGT. The CDR3 here is CATEFGKLFF. The CDR3 DNA follows: TGTGCCACCGAATTCGGAAAACTGTTTTTT.

On this clonotype itself: This is likely a read error, given that the CDR3 carries no conserved phenylalanine or tryptophan at its end. The chain carries TRBV28 and TRBJ2-7, with 7 bases matching TRBD1. Germline V CDR1 and CDR2: MDHEN, SYDVKM. The CDR3 is 13 amino acids. V gave up 5 bases and J gave up 4 bases; unmatched junction bases: 5. CDR3 sequence (DNA): TGTGCCAGCAGTCCGACAGGGCAATACGAGCAGTACCTC. It codes for CASSPTGQYEQYL.

This clonotype occurred a few times. The chain combines TRBV19 with TRBJ2-5, with TRBD2 identical over 11 bases. The CDR3 runs to 17 residues. CDR1 and CDR2 from the germline V gene are LNHDA and SQIVND (reference sequence). With 3 bases clipped from V and 3 bases from J, the junction kept 9 bases outside the gene matches. The CDR3 coding sequence is TGTGCCAGTAGTATTCTTCCCAATAGCGGGAGGGAAGAGACCCAGTACTTC. This encodes CASSILPNSGREETQYF.

This clonotype came up many times. This chain joins TRBV9 and TRBJ2-7, with a tentative D call TRBD2 (5 bases). The CDR3 spans 15 residues. The germline V and J ends were trimmed by 0 bases and 0 bases, with 10 bases remaining between them. The germline V gene has CDR1 SGDLS and CDR2 YYNGEE. The CDR3 protein is CASSVDGISSYEQYF. The CDR3, as DNA: TGTGCCAGCAGCGTAGACGGGATTAGCTCCTACGAGCAGTACTTC.

In its sample, this clonotype was seen many times. CDR3 in DNA: TGTGCCAGCAGACGGGACAGGAACACCGGGGAGCTGTTTTTT. The encoded protein is CASRRDRNTGELFF. The chain links TRBV7-3 to TRBJ2-2; TRBD1 agrees at 7 bases. Germline V gene lookup returns CDR1 SGHTA and CDR2 FQGTGA. This CDR3 has 14 residues. V shed 6 bases, J shed 1 base, and the junction held 2 bases outside the gene matches.

This clonotype was recorded at least ten times. This chain connects TRBV3-1 to TRBJ2-2; 7 nucleotides align to TRBD1. There are 18 residues in the CDR3. The V gene's germline CDR1 is LGHDT and CDR2 YNNKEL (reference sequence). Germline trimming cut 4 bases from V and 5 bases from J; bases unmatched to any gene: 16. The CDR3 loop reads CASSRTSTGLRGTGELFF. CDR3 in DNA: TGTGCCAGCAGCCGAACCTCGACAGGGTTGCGTGGTACCGGGGAGCTGTTTTTT.

The rearrangement joins TRBV7-9 to TRBJ2-1; the D is unclear. Trimming pared 5 bases from V and 0 bases from J, leaving 11 bases between. The CDR3 covers 15 residues. Germline V lookup: CDR1 SEHNR, CDR2 FQNEAQ (reference sequence). CDR3 residues: CASSTSAGSYNEQFF. The CDR3 DNA follows: TGTGCCAGCAGCACCTCTGCCGGCTCCTACAATGAGCAGTTCTTC.